Below are 20 T cell receptor beta chains sequenced from a single sample in a study of blood T cells in healthy people across ages. Next came a second PCR, run for about 7 to 12 cycles, which used a sample-barcoded 5' primer along with a J-beta primer mix. TCRdb reprocessed the 5' RACE reads with MiXCR, giving one entry per CDR3 protein. The sample holds roughly 1,800,000 distinct CDR3 sequences, less than 50% seen once. Sequenced sample: blood. The receptors originated from a woman in her thirties or forties in good health.

The J gene is TRBJ1-2, the V gene TRBV20-1; TRBD1 agrees at 12 bases. CDR3 length: 15 residues. From germline, CDR1 is DFQATT and CDR2 SNEGSKA (reference sequence). With 0 bases clipped from V and 6 bases from J, the junction kept 5 bases outside the gene matches. CDR3 sequence (DNA): TGCAGTGCTAGAGAGGGGACAGGGGGCTTACATGGCTACACCTTC. Its protein is CSAREGTGGLHGYTF.

The gene calls are TRBV7-2 and TRBJ2-3; no clear D. This CDR3 is built from 13 residues. Trimming took 5 bases from V and 4 from J, leaving 10 bases between them. CDR1 and CDR2 (germline): SGHTA, FQGNSA. The CDR3 loop reads CASSTPPSDTQYF. Written as DNA, the CDR3 is TGTGCCAGCAGCACCCCGCCGTCAGATACGCAGTATTTT. The full variable domain, rest sourced from reference TRBV7-2 and TRBJ2-3, is GAGVSQSPSNKVTEKGKDVELRCDPISGHTALYWYRQSLGQGLEFLIYFQGNSAPDKSGLPSDRFSAERTGGSVSTLTIQRTQQEDSAVYLCASSTPPSDTQYFGPGTRLTVL.

This clonotype has only a few counts. This chain joins TRBV27 and TRBJ2-6; D remains unclear. The CDR3 totals 15 residues. Germline loops: CDR1 MNHEY, CDR2 SMNVEV (reference sequence). The V and J ends lost 8 bases and 2 bases respectively, with 13 bases between them. CDR3 amino acids: CASVGTRPGANVLTF. Written as DNA, the CDR3 is TGTGCCAGCGTGGGAACCCGACCTGGGGCCAACGTCCTGACTTTC.

The chain couples TRBV7-2 to TRBJ2-7, with D possibly matching TRBD2 (5 bases). The CDR3 is made up of 12 amino acids. Germline V gene lookup returns CDR1 SGHTA and CDR2 FQGNSA. The ends were cut back, 5 bases at V and 7 bases at J, with 12 bases in the middle. The CDR3 loop is CASSPVRREQYF. DNA for the CDR3: TGTGCCAGCAGCCCGGTCAGGAGGGAGCAGTACTTC.

The genes are TRBV5-1 and TRBJ2-6; possible D gene TRBD2, 6 bases. From germline, CDR1 is SGHRS and CDR2 YFSETQ. Between the trimmed V and J ends, which lost 4 bases and 0 bases, there was a span of 17 bases. This CDR3 has 18 amino acids. This CDR3 is CASSLRGNTGSGANVLTF. The CDR3, as DNA: TGCGCCAGCAGCCTCCGCGGGAACACGGGCTCTGGGGCCAACGTCCTGACTTTC. Full variable domain (missing parts from reference TRBV5-1 and TRBJ2-6): KAGVTQTPRYLIKTRGQQVTLSCSPISGHRSVSWYQQTPGQGLQFLFEYFSETQRNKGNFPGRFSGRQFSNSRSEMNVSTLELGDSALYLCASSLRGNTGSGANVLTFGAGSRLTVL.

The rearrangement joins TRBV20-1 to TRBJ2-3, with 7 positions matching TRBD1. The ends lost 5 bases at V and 3 bases at J; junction bases unmatched: 11. The CDR3 totals 15 residues. Germline values: CDR1 DFQATT, CDR2 SNEGSKA (reference sequence). For the CDR3, the DNA is TGCAGTGCTGCCCCAGTGACAGGGCGGACAGATACGCAGTATTTT. Translation gives CSAAPVTGRTDTQYF.

The J gene is TRBJ2-3, the V gene TRBV25-1; perhaps TRBD1 as D (6 bases). Germline V lookup: CDR1 MGHDK, CDR2 SYGVNS. V lost 6 bases and J 4 bases, leaving 14 bases between the germline ends. The CDR3 sequence is 14 residues long. Here the CDR3 DNA reads TGTGCCAGCAGGGGGCAGAAGGGGGCAGATACGCAGTATTTT. It translates to CASRGQKGADTQYF.

This clonotype was observed a handful of times. V and J are TRBV4-1 and TRBJ2-7; D uncertain. The length of the CDR3 is 12 residues. Germline lookup yields CDR1 MGHRA and CDR2 YSYEKL. The V end was cut by 0 bases, the J end by 5 bases, with 5 bases between. CDR3 nucleotide sequence: TGCGCCAGCAGCCAAGAGTGGCACGAGCAGTACTTC. It codes for CASSQEWHEQYF.

CDR3 sequence (DNA): TGCGCCAGCAGCCAACCAGGGGGGCAGCCCCAGCATTTT. It is translated as CASSQPGGQPQHF. The chain couples TRBV4-1 to TRBJ1-5, with 7 bases that match TRBD1. The CDR3 extends over 13 amino acids. The V gene end was trimmed by 2 bases and the J gene end by 7 bases; junction bases not matched to a gene: 2. Per the germline V gene, CDR1 is MGHRA and CDR2 is YSYEKL.

This chain uses TRBV5-6 with TRBJ2-7; D is possibly TRBD1 (6 bases). The V end lost 5 bases, the J end lost 1 base, and 16 bases lay between the germline ends. CDR1 is SGHDT and CDR2 is YYEEEE in the germline V gene. This CDR3 contains 15 residues. CDR3 protein: CASSGSRGRSYEQYF. The CDR3 bases are TGTGCCAGCAGTGGGAGCAGGGGAAGGTCCTACGAGCAGTACTTC.

V and J are TRBV10-1 and TRBJ2-1, with no clear D. The length of the CDR3 is 13 residues. Germline V CDR1 and CDR2: WNHNN, SYGVQD (reference sequence). The germline V and J ends were trimmed by 0 bases and 10 bases, with 10 bases remaining between them. CDR3 coding DNA: TGCGCCAGCAGTGAGTCTGTCGCAGGCGAGCAGTTCTTC. It translates to CASSESVAGEQFF.

This clonotype was detected a few times. The chain's CDR3 is CASCPPGVCYNEQFF. The CDR3 DNA reads TGTGCCAGCTGCCCCCCAGGGGTGTGCTACAATGAGCAGTTCTTC. The chain carries TRBV7-2 and TRBJ2-1; D is possibly TRBD1 (6 bases). Germline V CDR1 and CDR2: SGHTA, FQGNSA. The CDR3 totals 15 residues. V was pared by 8 bases and J by 3 bases, with 17 bases between.

The sample holds a few counts of this clonotype. This chain connects TRBV11-1 to TRBJ2-1; TRBD1 agrees at 8 bases. Per germline, CDR1 SGHAT and CDR2 FQDESV (reference sequence). The trim removed 5 bases at V and 2 bases at J, leaving 5 bases unmatched. This CDR3 comprises 15 residues. CDR3 protein: CASSRTGPPYNEQFF. CDR3 bases: TGTGCCAGCAGCCGGACAGGGCCACCCTACAATGAGCAGTTCTTC.

The chain recombines TRBV4-2 with TRBJ2-5; 13 bases align to TRBD2. Germline CDR1 is LGHNA and CDR2 is YNFKEQ. This CDR3 is 16 amino acids long. Unmatched junction bases numbered 9, after V lost 0 bases and J lost 11 bases. CDR3 sequence: CASSQERLAGGNEQYF. In nucleotides, the CDR3 is TGTGCCAGCAGCCAAGAACGACTAGCGGGGGGTAATGAGCAGTACTTC.

The V and J genes are TRBV3-1 and TRBJ2-5, with D tentatively TRBD2 (7 bases). In germline, CDR1 is LGHDT, CDR2 YNNKEL (reference sequence). The CDR3 sequence is 15 residues long. Trimming pared 0 bases from V and 2 bases from J, leaving 10 bases between. CDR3 region: CASSQEGGVQETQYF. DNA for the CDR3: TGTGCCAGCAGCCAAGAAGGGGGGGTTCAAGAGACCCAGTACTTC.

Details on this clonotype: Germline and junction disagree at one end, which may indicate a read error. V is TRBV7-7 and J is TRBJ2-4; TRBD1 aligns across 8 bases. The closer fit of TRBJ2-5 to the DNA end suggests the J call may be wrong. Germline lookup yields CDR1 SSHAT and CDR2 FNYEAQ (reference sequence). The CDR3 has 14 amino acids. The CDR3 DNA reads TGTGCTAGCAGCTTAGAGCAGGGGGCGGAGACCCAGTACTTC. Translated, it gives CASSLEQGAETQYF.

A few counts support this clonotype. This chain uses TRBV10-3 with TRBJ2-5; D is ambiguous. This CDR3 contains 13 residues. The V gene lost 4 bases and the J gene lost 2 bases, with 8 bases spanning the gap. Germline V CDR1 and CDR2: ENHRY, SYGVKD. The CDR3 sequence is CAISVASQETQYF. CDR3 in DNA: TGTGCCATCAGTGTGGCCAGTCAAGAGACCCAGTACTTC.

The chain recombines TRBV12-3 or TRBV12-4 with TRBJ1-4; D call uncertain. V was cut by 2 bases and J by 0 bases, with 7 bases left in between. This CDR3 is 15 amino acids long. CDR3 sequence: CASSLPRPTNEKLFF. CDR3 coding DNA: TGTGCCAGCAGTTTACCGAGACCAACTAATGAAAAACTGTTTTTT.

The V and J genes are TRBV20-1 and TRBJ2-7; 7 positions agree with TRBD1. CDR1 and CDR2 from the germline V gene are DFQATT and SNEGSKA (reference sequence). The junction had 8 bases not matched to a gene; V was cut back by 1 base and J by 2 bases. The CDR3 length is 15 residues. CDR3 coding DNA: TGCAGTGCTAGAGGTGAACAGGGGAGCGCCTACGAGCAGTACTTC. Its protein product is CSARGEQGSAYEQYF.

This clonotype was seen a handful of times. This chain links TRBV7-2 with TRBJ2-3; 7 nucleotides match TRBD2. Germline assignment: CDR1 SGHTA and CDR2 FQGNSA. Trimming removed 1 base from V and 0 bases from J; junction bases left unmatched: 4. The CDR3 length is 16 residues. The chain's CDR3 is CASSLGDYGSTDTQYF. The CDR3 nucleotides are TGTGCCAGCAGCTTAGGGGACTACGGAAGCACAGATACGCAGTATTTT.